The 27 T cell receptor beta chains below were found in one sample sequenced in a study of shared clonotypes between healthy human individuals. The repertoire was sequenced with immunoSEQ multiplex PCR; TCRdb's copy has only in-frame clones and lacks some. In the table there are about 1.5 million clones, 95% to 99% of which are singletons. Sequenced input: naive CD4+ T cells sorted from blood. Regarding subset: CD45RA+ positively selected. The source is a man aged 25 to 45 in good health.

The chain carries TRBV4-1 and TRBJ2-7; D is unclear. The CDR3 has 16 residues. Germline CDR1 is MGHRA and CDR2 is YSYEKL. V shed 1 base and J shed 0 bases, with 13 bases lying between them. The DNA for the CDR3 is TGCGCCAGCAGCCAAGTTCCGAAGATACTCTCCTACGAGCAGTACTTC. Translating gives CASSQVPKILSYEQYF.

The chain has TRBV15 and TRBJ1-4; 10 bases agree with TRBD1. V shed 0 bases, J shed 16 bases, and the junction held 11 bases outside the gene matches. Looked up from germline, CDR1 is LNHNV and CDR2 is YYDKDF (reference sequence). The CDR3 is 15 residues long. The CDR3 DNA follows: TGTGCCACCAGCAGAGATCGGACAGGGGGTGTCCTCTCGTTTTTT. Protein product: CATSRDRTGGVLSFF.

The chain is built from TRBV5-1 and TRBJ2-2, with 8 nucleotides matching TRBD1. CDR1 is SGHRS and CDR2 is YFSETQ in the germline V gene. With 6 bases clipped from V and 0 bases from J, the junction kept 4 bases outside the gene matches. The CDR3 is 15 amino acids. The CDR3 reads CASNLQGANTGELFF. The CDR3 DNA is TGCGCCAGCAACCTACAGGGGGCGAACACCGGGGAGCTGTTTTTT. The variable domain in full, completed from reference TRBV5-1 and TRBJ2-2, reads KAGVTQTPRYLIKTRGQQVTLSCSPISGHRSVSWYQQTPGQGLQFLFEYFSETQRNKGNFPGRFSGRQFSNSRSEMNVSTLELGDSALYLCASNLQGANTGELFFGEGSRLTVL.

The chain employs TRBV14 and TRBJ2-2; D perhaps matches TRBD2 (5 bases). Germline CDR1 reads SGHDN; CDR2 reads FVKESK. V lost 0 bases and J lost 5, with 7 bases in between. The CDR3 is 14 amino acids. Here the CDR3 reads CASSQDPGTGELFF. The CDR3 DNA reads as TGTGCCAGCAGCCAAGATCCGGGGACCGGGGAGCTGTTTTTT.

CDR3 amino acids: CASSFRTGGDGYTF. CDR3 nucleotide sequence: TGCGCCAGCAGCTTTCGGACAGGGGGCGATGGCTACACCTTC. This sequence joins TRBV5-1 and TRBJ1-2; the match to TRBD1 covers 11 bases. The CDR3 extends over 14 amino acids. CDR1 is SGHRS and CDR2 is YFSETQ in the germline V gene. V trimming: 2 bases; J trimming: 6 bases; junction bases outside the gene matches: 3.

The genes are TRBV28 and TRBJ2-7; the match to TRBD2 covers 13 bases. CDR3 length: 18 residues. V was pared by 6 bases and J by 8 bases, with 19 bases of the junction left unmatched. Germline loops: CDR1 MDHEN, CDR2 SYDVKM. CDR3 region: CASSGRTSGSVKGRKQYF. CDR3 sequence (DNA): TGTGCCAGCAGCGGGCGGACTAGCGGGAGTGTGAAGGGCAGAAAGCAGTACTTC.

This clone was counted a single time. The chain carries TRBV18 and TRBJ2-7; TRBD2 aligns across 10 bases. Per the germline V gene, CDR1 is KGHSH and CDR2 is LQKENI. The CDR3 is 16 residues long. The ends lost 3 bases at V and 3 bases at J; junction bases unmatched: 8. Here the CDR3 reads CASSPPTSGKRYEQYF. The DNA of the CDR3 is TGTGCCAGCTCACCGCCCACTAGCGGGAAGCGCTACGAGCAGTACTTC.

The chain is built from TRBV28 and TRBJ2-1, with a tentative D call TRBD2 (6 bases). CDR3 length: 12 residues. The germline gives CDR1 MDHEN, CDR2 SYDVKM. The V end lost 6 bases, the J end lost 7 bases, and 10 bases lay between the germline ends. The CDR3 spells CASSLGLNEQFF. The CDR3 coding sequence is TGTGCCAGCAGCCTGGGACTTAATGAGCAGTTCTTC.

For this clone: Other DNA sequences in the same sample also yield this CDR3. The CDR3: CASSLTFYEQYF. CDR3 in DNA: TGTGCCAGCAGTCTCACCTTCTACGAGCAGTACTTC. The V call is TRBV28, the J call TRBJ2-7; D is unclear. V gave up 5 bases and J gave up 3 bases, with 8 bases separating them. This CDR3 spans 12 amino acids. The germline CDR1 and CDR2 sequences are MDHEN and SYDVKM.

CDR3 protein: CASSLETEWADTQYF. The CDR3 coding sequence is TGTGCCAGCAGCTTAGAGACGGAATGGGCAGATACGCAGTATTTT. The rearrangement uses TRBV9 and TRBJ2-3; D unresolved. Germline V gives CDR1 SGDLS, CDR2 YYNGEE. This CDR3 comprises 15 residues. V lost 4 bases to trimming and J lost 4 bases, with 16 bases between them.

The chain links TRBV19 to TRBJ2-4; the match to TRBD2 covers 10 bases. V lost 6 bases to trimming and J lost 0 bases; unmatched junction nucleotides: 14. The CDR3 length is 19 residues. The germline CDR1 and CDR2 sequences are LNHDA and SQIVND (reference sequence). CDR3 sequence: CASRPGLADARLAKNIQYF. The CDR3 coding sequence is TGTGCCAGTAGGCCAGGACTAGCGGATGCAAGACTAGCCAAAAACATTCAGTACTTC.

This chain joins TRBV11-3 and TRBJ2-1; D might be TRBD1 (5 bases). The germline gives CDR1 SGHNT, CDR2 YENEEA. The length of the CDR3 is 15 residues. V lost 0 bases, J lost 7 bases, and 13 bases lay in between. CDR3 DNA sequence: TGTGCCAGCAGCTTAGATCCACTCCCAGGGAATGAGCAGTTCTTC. Its translation is CASSLDPLPGNEQFF.

CDR3 sequence: CASSRLELAGGPQMGPDTQYF. In DNA form, the CDR3 reads TGCGCCAGCAGCCGTCTTGAACTAGCGGGAGGGCCGCAGATGGGTCCAGATACGCAGTATTTT. The chain uses TRBV5-1 and TRBJ2-3; 13 bases are shared with TRBD2. From germline, CDR1 is SGHRS and CDR2 YFSETQ. With 4 bases clipped from V and 4 bases from J, the junction kept 21 bases outside the gene matches. This CDR3 has 21 amino acids.

The gene calls are TRBV13 and TRBJ2-3; D might be TRBD1 or TRBD2, each matching 5 bases. The ends were cut back, 5 bases at V and 4 bases at J, with 16 bases in the middle. The CDR3 consists of 15 residues. Germline lookup yields CDR1 PRHDT and CDR2 FYEKMQ (reference sequence). CDR3 in DNA: TGTGCCAGCAGCCTATTGGGGGTGGGGGCAGATACGCAGTATTTT. This sequence encodes CASSLLGVGADTQYF.

The chain combines TRBV7-8 with TRBJ1-5; TRBD1 might be the D (6 bases). The germline CDR1 and CDR2 sequences are SGHVS and FQNEAQ. CDR3 length: 17 residues. Trimming took 0 bases from V and 0 from J, leaving 12 bases between them. For the CDR3, the DNA is TGTGCCAGCAGCTTAGCCGGATGGACAGATAGCAATCAGCCCCAGCATTTT. This translates into CASSLAGWTDSNQPQHF.

The chain has TRBV5-1 and TRBJ2-1, with unresolved D. Trimming left V 4 bases short and J 0 bases short, with 11 bases between. Germline-derived CDR1 and CDR2 are SGHRS and YFSETQ. The CDR3 extends over 15 amino acids. The CDR3 reads CASSPQSPSYNEQFF. For the CDR3, the DNA is TGCGCCAGCAGCCCGCAAAGTCCCTCCTACAATGAGCAGTTCTTC.

Notes on this clone: Germline and junction disagree at one end, which may indicate a read error. The genes are TRBV25-1 and TRBJ2-1, with D hard to call. The CDR3 consists of 13 residues. Per the germline V gene, CDR1 is MGHDK and CDR2 is SYGVNS. The CDR3 nucleotides are TGTGTCAGCAGTGAAGCGCACTCGAATGAGCAGTTCTTC. Residues: CVSSEAHSNEQFF.

The rearrangement uses TRBV14 and TRBJ2-1, with a tentative D call TRBD2 (6 bases). The CDR3 sequence is 16 residues long. V was cut by 0 bases and J by 4 bases, with 13 bases left in between. CDR1 and CDR2 from the germline V gene are SGHDN and FVKESK. Here the CDR3 reads CASSQDGSGVYNEQFF. In DNA form, the CDR3 reads TGTGCCAGCAGCCAAGATGGTAGCGGAGTTTACAATGAGCAGTTCTTC.

DNA for the CDR3: TGTGCCAGCAGTGAAATACAGGGCCATCAGCCCCAGCATTTT. It codes for CASSEIQGHQPQHF. V gene TRBV2 combines with J gene TRBJ1-5; tentative D call: TRBD1 (6 bases). V lost 2 bases to trimming and J lost 5 bases, with 10 bases between them. The germline V gene encodes CDR1 SNHLY and CDR2 FYNNEI. This CDR3 comprises 14 residues.

This clone was observed once. V and J are TRBV7-9 and TRBJ1-1, with D possibly being TRBD1 (5 bases). Germline V gene sequence: CDR1 SEHNR, CDR2 FQNEAQ (reference sequence). The CDR3 loop spans 16 amino acids. With 4 bases removed from V and 0 bases from J, the gap between germline ends came to 15 bases. The CDR3 DNA is TGTGCCAGCAGCTACCGGGACGGTCCATTGAACACTGAAGCTTTCTTT. Its protein product is CASSYRDGPLNTEAFF.

This chain links TRBV11-2 with TRBJ2-7; the match to TRBD1 covers 9 bases. The ends lost 5 bases at V and 1 base at J; junction bases unmatched: 3. This CDR3 spans 14 amino acids. Germline CDR1 SGHAT, CDR2 FQNNGV. CDR3 in amino acids: CASSTGQGSYEQYF. For the CDR3, the DNA is TGTGCCAGCAGCACAGGACAGGGGTCCTACGAGCAGTACTTC.

The genes are TRBV7-8 and TRBJ2-1; TRBD1 matches 12 bases. The CDR3 is 16 amino acids. V was pared by 1 base and J by 7 bases, with 5 bases of the junction left unmatched. CDR1 is SGHVS, CDR2 FQNEAQ, per germline. CDR3 in DNA: TGTGCCAGCAGCTTAGGGGACAGGGGGCGAAGTAATGAGCAGTTCTTC. It translates to CASSLGDRGRSNEQFF.

CDR3 amino acids: CASSVVGGGPWNEQFF. CDR3 bases: TGTGCCAGCAGCGTAGTTGGCGGAGGGCCATGGAATGAGCAGTTCTTC. The rearrangement links TRBV9 to TRBJ2-1; possibly TRBD2 for D (6 bases). Germline CDR1 is SGDLS and CDR2 is YYNGEE. Trimming left V 0 bases short and J 7 bases short, with 17 bases between. The CDR3 has 16 amino acids.

The V call is TRBV18, the J call TRBJ2-5; D might be TRBD2 (6 bases). The germline gives CDR1 KGHSH, CDR2 LQKENI. The CDR3 has 14 amino acids. V lost 5 bases to trimming and J lost 2 bases, with 12 bases between them. The CDR3 nucleotides read TGTGCCAGCTCAGGAGGGTGGAGGCAAGAGACCCAGTACTTC. Its protein product is CASSGGWRQETQYF.

V and J are TRBV5-8 and TRBJ2-7; the match to TRBD1 covers 12 bases. The CDR3 spans 16 residues. J gave up 0 bases and V 6 bases, and 7 bases lay outside the gene matches. Germline values: CDR1 SGHTS, CDR2 YDEGEE. The CDR3 loop reads CASTTRDRGPSYEQYF. In DNA form, the CDR3 reads TGTGCCAGCACTACTCGGGACAGGGGGCCCTCCTACGAGCAGTACTTC.

The CDR3 DNA follows: TGTGCCAGCAGCCCCATAGCGGGAGTCTCAGATACGCAGTATTTT. Its translation: CASSPIAGVSDTQYF. The chain carries TRBV7-3 and TRBJ2-3, with 9 bases that match TRBD2. Trimming took 5 bases from V and 4 from J; bases not matched to a gene: 7. The CDR3 is 15 residues long. The germline V gene has CDR1 SGHTA and CDR2 FQGTGA.

The chain carries TRBV7-9 and TRBJ1-2, with D unclear. The CDR3 spans 13 residues. The ends were cut back, 5 bases at V and 6 bases at J, with 13 bases in the middle. Germline V lookup: CDR1 SEHNR, CDR2 FQNEAQ (reference sequence). CDR3: CASSVDMFNGYTF. DNA for the CDR3: TGTGCCAGCAGCGTCGATATGTTTAATGGCTACACCTTC.